The 22 T cell receptor beta chains in this list originate from one sample, sequenced in a study of shared clonotypes between healthy human individuals. The repertoire was sequenced with immunoSEQ multiplex PCR; TCRdb's copy has only in-frame clones and lacks some. In the table there are some 2.1 million clones, just under 95% of which are singletons. Naive-designated CD8 cells lacked CD45RO, were positively enriched for CCR7, and omitted terminally differentiated effector memory CD45RA+ cells. The sequencing input was naive CD8+ T cells sorted from blood. These TCRs come from a man younger than 30 in good health.

As concerns this clone: An end of the junction does not agree with germline; a read error may underlie this. The same CDR3 is also encoded by other DNA sequences in this sample. Here the CDR3 reads CSVEGLAGVNEQFF. The CDR3 DNA reads as TGCAGCGTCGAAGGACTAGCGGGAGTTAATGAGCAGTTCTTC. The chain employs TRBV29-1 and TRBJ2-1; TRBD2 matches at 13 bases. CDR3 size: 14 residues. Germline CDR1 SQVTM, CDR2 ANQGSEA.

The chain is built from TRBV5-6 and TRBJ2-1; 8 nucleotides agree with TRBD2. V shed 2 bases and J 4 bases; nucleotides not matched to a gene: 8. The CDR3 is 16 residues long. Per the germline V gene, CDR1 is SGHDT and CDR2 is YYEEEE. The CDR3 region is CASSLSIAGFYNEQFF. The DNA for the CDR3 is TGTGCCAGCAGCTTATCGATAGCGGGGTTTTACAATGAGCAGTTCTTC. The variable domain in full, completed from reference TRBV5-6 and TRBJ2-1, reads DAGVTQSPTHLIKTRGQQVTLRCSPKSGHDTVSWYQQALGQGPQFIFQYYEEEERQRGNFPDRFSGHQFPNYSSELNVNALLLGDSALYLCASSLSIAGFYNEQFFGPGTRLTVL.

V and J are TRBV4-3 and TRBJ2-7, with D possibly TRBD2 on 5 matching bases. This CDR3 is built from 17 residues. The V and J ends lost 0 bases and 0 bases respectively, with 15 bases between them. CDR1 and CDR2 from the germline V gene are LGHNA and YSLEER. CDR3: CASSQDLWTLSSYEQYF. CDR3 in DNA: TGCGCCAGCAGCCAAGATCTTTGGACTCTAAGCTCCTACGAGCAGTACTTC.

The chain employs TRBV27 and TRBJ2-1, with TRBD2 as a possible D gene (7 bases). Trimming removed 2 bases from V and 10 bases from J, with 15 bases in between. The CDR3 is 14 amino acids. Germline V lookup: CDR1 MNHEY, CDR2 SMNVEV (reference sequence). CDR3 in amino acids: CASSLIAGAPEQFF. CDR3 DNA: TGTGCCAGCAGTTTAATCGCGGGGGCGCCGGAGCAGTTCTTC.

This clone was seen once. The chain couples TRBV9 to TRBJ2-7; TRBD1 matches at 10 bases. CDR1 is SGDLS, CDR2 YYNGEE, per germline. V lost 4 bases to trimming and J lost 1 base; unmatched junction nucleotides: 5. The CDR3 sequence is 15 residues long. The CDR3 DNA is TGTGCCAGCAGCACCGGGACAGGGGCTTCCTACGAGCAGTACTTC. Translated: CASSTGTGASYEQYF.

The chain is built from TRBV12-1 and TRBJ2-5; TRBD1 is the table's D call and was not checked against the DNA. TRBV12-1 is termed a pseudogene. CDR3 length: 15 residues. CDR3 amino acids: CASSPRQGPRETQYF. CDR3 DNA sequence: TGTGCCAGCAGCCCCCGACAGGGCCCTCGAGAGACCCAGTACTTC.

The chain carries TRBV7-9 and TRBJ2-1, with 9 nucleotides matching TRBD2. V shed 5 bases and J 9 bases; nucleotides not matched to a gene: 5. CDR1 is SEHNR and CDR2 is FQNEAQ in the germline V gene (reference sequence). The CDR3 runs 13 residues. CDR3 in amino acids: CASSLVAGVEQFF. CDR3 DNA: TGTGCCAGCAGCCTGGTAGCGGGAGTTGAGCAGTTCTTC.

The rearrangement links TRBV4-3 to TRBJ2-7; 8 bases align to TRBD2. CDR1 and CDR2 from the germline V gene are LGHNA and YSLEER. Losses at the gene ends were 0 bases for V and 3 bases for J; bases not matched to a gene: 7. The CDR3 extends over 16 amino acids. The CDR3 here is CASSQDILAEHYEQYF. In DNA, the CDR3 is TGCGCCAGCAGCCAAGACATACTAGCGGAGCACTACGAGCAGTACTTC.

This chain uses TRBV10-2 with TRBJ1-1, with a tentative D call TRBD1 (5 bases). Trimming cost V 8 bases and J 1 base, with 14 bases left between them. The V gene's germline CDR1 is WSHSY and CDR2 SAAADI. CDR3 length equals 14 residues. The CDR3 DNA follows: TGCGCCAGCGGGAACTCGGGGGGGAACACTGAAGCTTTCTTT. Protein: CASGNSGGNTEAFF.

The chain combines TRBV15 with TRBJ1-3, with a tentative D call TRBD1 (5 bases). Trimming took off 3 bases at V and 2 bases at J, with 11 bases between the two ends. This CDR3 has 15 amino acids. Per germline, CDR1 LNHNV and CDR2 YYDKDF (reference sequence). The CDR3 loop reads CATSSVWGTGNTIYF. The CDR3 coding sequence is TGTGCCACCAGCAGTGTATGGGGGACTGGAAACACCATATATTTT.

The chain uses TRBV5-6 and TRBJ2-7, with D perhaps assigned TRBD1 or TRBD2 (6 bases each). The CDR3 spans 16 residues. CDR1 and CDR2 (germline): SGHDT, YYEEEE. V lost 7 bases and J 0 bases, leaving 20 bases between the germline ends. CDR3 nucleotide sequence: TGTGCCAGCTCTGCGGAGGGGGGCCTAATCTCCTACGAGCAGTACTTC. It specifies CASSAEGGLISYEQYF.

The CDR3 coding sequence is TGTGCCAGCACTCAACAGGGTGGCACCTACGAGCAGTACTTC. Protein sequence: CASTQQGGTYEQYF. This rearrangement joins TRBV2 to TRBJ2-7; tentatively, D is TRBD1 (6 bases). The CDR3 runs to 14 residues. Germline V gene sequence: CDR1 SNHLY, CDR2 FYNNEI. Trimming removed 7 bases from V and 2 bases from J, with 15 bases in between.

This clone was observed once. This chain connects TRBV11-2 to TRBJ1-1, with D uncertain. V was cut by 3 bases and J by 1 base, with 6 bases left in between. The CDR3 totals 13 residues. Germline V lookup: CDR1 SGHAT, CDR2 FQNNGV. The CDR3 here is CASSLRQNTEAFF. For the CDR3, the DNA is TGTGCCAGCAGCTTGAGACAGAACACTGAAGCTTTCTTT.

Turning to this clone: This CDR3 is also generated by other DNA sequences in the sample. The V gene is TRBV9, the J gene TRBJ2-6; D is ambiguous. Germline V gives CDR1 SGDLS, CDR2 YYNGEE. V dropped 0 bases and J dropped 0 bases, with 4 bases sitting between them. The CDR3 has 15 amino acids. The CDR3 protein is CASSVGASGANVLTF. The DNA for the CDR3 is TGTGCCAGCAGCGTAGGTGCCTCTGGGGCCAACGTCCTGACTTTC. The full variable domain, its missing parts supplied by reference TRBV9 and TRBJ2-6, is DSGVTQTPKHLITATGQRVTLRCSPRSGDLSVYWYQQSLDQGLQFLIQYYNGEERAKGNILERFSAQQFPDLHSELNLSSLELGDSALYFCASSVGASGANVLTFGAGSRLTVL.

The chain links TRBV6-1 to TRBJ2-7; tentative D call: TRBD2 (6 bases). The CDR3 is 17 amino acids. The V and J ends lost 4 bases and 1 base respectively, with 20 bases between them. The germline gives CDR1 MNHNS, CDR2 SASEGT. The CDR3 loop reads CASSGGLPGPFSYEQYF. CDR3 sequence (DNA): TGTGCCAGCAGTGGTGGACTACCCGGGCCCTTTTCCTACGAGCAGTACTTC.

Details on this clone: Within the sample, other DNA sequences also encode this same CDR3. The V call is TRBV11-2, the J call TRBJ2-5; D gene uncertain. CDR1 is SGHAT and CDR2 is FQNNGV in the germline V gene. This CDR3 is built from 12 residues. Trimming removed 3 bases from V and 1 base from J, with 3 bases in between. In DNA form, the CDR3 reads TGTGCCAGCAGCTTCTCCCAAGAGACCCAGTACTTC. It yields the protein CASSFSQETQYF.

This clone was seen just once. CDR3 nucleotide sequence: TGTGCCAGCAGCTTCGTGGACAGCCTCTCCTACGAGCAGTACTTC. It translates to CASSFVDSLSYEQYF. This chain joins TRBV7-9 and TRBJ2-7, with D tentatively TRBD1 (6 bases). This CDR3 has 15 residues. The germline gives CDR1 SEHNR, CDR2 FQNEAQ (reference sequence). V was shortened by 3 bases and J by 0 bases, with 12 bases between the two germline ends.

Concerning this clone itself: The same CDR3 also results from other DNA sequences found in this sample. The chain carries TRBV5-1 and TRBJ2-5; D remains unclear. This CDR3 is 13 amino acids long. Trimming pared 4 bases from V and 0 bases from J, leaving 7 bases between. Per germline, CDR1 SGHRS and CDR2 YFSETQ. The CDR3 sequence: CASSPRHQETQYF. DNA for the CDR3: TGCGCCAGCAGCCCACGACACCAAGAGACCCAGTACTTC. The full variable domain, rest sourced from reference TRBV5-1 and TRBJ2-5, is KAGVTQTPRYLIKTRGQQVTLSCSPISGHRSVSWYQQTPGQGLQFLFEYFSETQRNKGNFPGRFSGRQFSNSRSEMNVSTLELGDSALYLCASSPRHQETQYFGPGTRLLVL.

The rearrangement uses TRBV19 and TRBJ2-2; 8 bases align to TRBD1. The CDR3 loop spans 14 amino acids. Germline V gene lookup returns CDR1 LNHDA and CDR2 SQIVND (reference sequence). The J segment lost 4 bases and the V segment lost 8 bases, leaving 6 bases of the junction unmatched. The CDR3 reads CASGDRPRTGELFF. CDR3 DNA: TGTGCCAGTGGGGACAGGCCACGCACCGGGGAGCTGTTTTTT.

About this clone itself: Other DNA sequences within the sample encode an identical CDR3. For the CDR3, the DNA is TGCAGCGTTGACGTTTCGGGAGAGCAGTACTTC. This gives the protein CSVDVSGEQYF. This rearrangement joins TRBV29-1 to TRBJ2-7, with a possible D match to TRBD2 (5 bases). V lost 3 bases and J lost 7, with 10 bases in between. CDR3 size: 11 residues. Germline V CDR1 and CDR2: SQVTM, ANQGSEA.

CDR3 protein: CASSDPGGELFF. The CDR3 region has the DNA TGTGCCAGCAGCGACCCCGGGGGGGAGCTGTTTTTT. The V call is TRBV7-9, the J call TRBJ2-2, with D unclear. Looked up from germline, CDR1 is SEHNR and CDR2 is FQNEAQ (reference sequence). The germline V and J ends were trimmed by 5 bases and 8 bases, with 9 bases remaining between them. The CDR3 totals 12 residues.

The chain employs TRBV5-1 and TRBJ2-1, with 8 bases identical to TRBD2. The V and J ends lost 4 bases and 9 bases, in that order; junction bases with no gene match: 15. The germline gives CDR1 SGHRS, CDR2 YFSETQ. This CDR3 comprises 16 residues. The CDR3 spells CASSTTGGPWVGEQFF. The CDR3 DNA reads TGCGCCAGCAGCACCACGGGGGGGCCTTGGGTCGGTGAGCAGTTCTTC. Variable domain in full (rest from reference TRBV5-1 and TRBJ2-1): KAGVTQTPRYLIKTRGQQVTLSCSPISGHRSVSWYQQTPGQGLQFLFEYFSETQRNKGNFPGRFSGRQFSNSRSEMNVSTLELGDSALYLCASSTTGGPWVGEQFFGPGTRLTVL.